This T cell receptor beta chain was captured by sequencing in a study of blood T cell repertoires in COVID-19. Study information: T cells, B-cell-depleted T cells, or PBMCs supplied cDNA or gDNA.

In Seattle, patients joined the study during active infection and were tracked longitudinally. This CDR3 contains 15 residues. The junction had 6 bases not matched to a gene; V was cut back by 5 bases and J by 0 bases. Germline-derived CDR1 and CDR2 are LNHDA and SQIVND (reference sequence). This clone has more than one count but fewer than ten. Clones were read by immunoSEQ multiplex PCR, and TCRdb kept only the in-frame ones, dropping some. The table has some 300,000 clones, around 91% seen once; the top ten hold roughly 1%. V usage is TRBV19 and J usage is TRBJ1-1; 7 bases agree with TRBD1. This receptor was obtained from a woman in her thirties or forties with COVID-19, enrolled during active disease. Sequencing input: peripheral blood. CDR3 coding DNA: TGTGCCAGTAGTGTTACAGGGGTTATGAACACTGAAGCTTTCTTT. This gives the protein CASSVTGVMNTEAFF.